Listed below are T cell receptor beta chains from one sample, sequenced in a study of cytomegalovirus exposure and HLA in healthy donors. Generated by immunoSEQ multiplex PCR, the TCRdb table keeps only in-frame clones and is missing some. The data show some 170,000 clones, roughly 96% seen once. Sequences were obtained from PBMCs. The receptor source for this set is a woman aged 18-29 years in good health and CMV-seronegative. Each CDR3 is given with its conserved first and last residue. Fields, in order: J gene, V gene, D gene, CDR3 DNA, CDR3 protein. The D gene is left open where the match is weak.

J gene: TRBJ1-2
V gene: TRBV4-2
D gene: NA
CDR3 DNA: TGTGCCAGCAGCCAAGAGTTTGGGACTGAAACTTATGGCTACACCTTC
CDR3 protein: CASSQEFGTETYGYTF

J gene: TRBJ2-3
V gene: TRBV6-6
D gene: NA
CDR3 DNA: TGTGCCAGCAGTTACTACAGCGGGTACACAGATACGCAGTATTTT
CDR3 protein: CASSYYSGYTDTQYF

J gene: TRBJ1-5
V gene: TRBV7-9
D gene: TRBD1
CDR3 DNA: TGTGCCAGCAGCTTAGGGACAGGGGGCCATCAGCCCCAGCATTTT
CDR3 protein: CASSLGTGGHQPQHF

J gene: TRBJ1-2
V gene: TRBV6-6
D gene: NA
CDR3 DNA: TGTGCCAGCAGTTACCCCCCACAAATGGGGGGCTATGGCTACACCTTC
CDR3 protein: CASSYPPQMGGYGYTF

J gene: TRBJ2-1
V gene: TRBV7-9
D gene: NA
CDR3 DNA: TGTGCCAGCAGCCTATCTAAGATAAATGAGCAGTTCTTC
CDR3 protein: CASSLSKINEQFF

J gene: TRBJ2-1
V gene: TRBV12-5
D gene: NA
CDR3 DNA: TGTGCTAGTGGGCCGATTAGCTCCTACAATGAGCAGTTCTTC
CDR3 protein: CASGPISSYNEQFF

J gene: TRBJ1-4
V gene: TRBV9
D gene: TRBD1
CDR3 DNA: TGTGCCAGCAGCACCCGACAGGGAACTAATGAAAAACTGTTTTTT
CDR3 protein: CASSTRQGTNEKLFF

J gene: TRBJ1-2
V gene: TRBV6-1
D gene: NA
CDR3 DNA: TGTGCCAGCAGCCGAACGACAAGCCACTATGGCTACACCTTC
CDR3 protein: CASSRTTSHYGYTF

J gene: TRBJ1-5
V gene: TRBV2
D gene: NA
CDR3 DNA: TGTGCCAGCAGTGAGGAGGGAGGGAGCAATCAGCCCCAGCATTTT
CDR3 protein: CASSEEGGSNQPQHF

J gene: TRBJ2-7
V gene: TRBV7-4
D gene: TRBD2
CDR3 DNA: TGTGCCAGCAGCTTAGCGCTGGCAGGGAAAGAAGAGCGGGACTACGAGCAGTACTTC
CDR3 protein: CASSLALAGKEERDYEQYF

J gene: TRBJ1-4
V gene: TRBV7-2
D gene: TRBD1
CDR3 DNA: TGTGCCAGCACGGGACAGGCTTCAACTAATGAAAAACTGTTTTTT
CDR3 protein: CASTGQASTNEKLFF

J gene: TRBJ2-1
V gene: TRBV5-1
D gene: TRBD2
CDR3 DNA: TGCGCCAGCAGCAACCTATTAGCGGGGGGCTCCTACAATGAGCAGTTCTTC
CDR3 protein: CASSNLLAGGSYNEQFF

J gene: TRBJ2-3
V gene: TRBV5-1
D gene: NA
CDR3 DNA: TGCGCCAGCAGCTTGGGACTAACCACAGATACGCAGTATTTT
CDR3 protein: CASSLGLTTDTQYF